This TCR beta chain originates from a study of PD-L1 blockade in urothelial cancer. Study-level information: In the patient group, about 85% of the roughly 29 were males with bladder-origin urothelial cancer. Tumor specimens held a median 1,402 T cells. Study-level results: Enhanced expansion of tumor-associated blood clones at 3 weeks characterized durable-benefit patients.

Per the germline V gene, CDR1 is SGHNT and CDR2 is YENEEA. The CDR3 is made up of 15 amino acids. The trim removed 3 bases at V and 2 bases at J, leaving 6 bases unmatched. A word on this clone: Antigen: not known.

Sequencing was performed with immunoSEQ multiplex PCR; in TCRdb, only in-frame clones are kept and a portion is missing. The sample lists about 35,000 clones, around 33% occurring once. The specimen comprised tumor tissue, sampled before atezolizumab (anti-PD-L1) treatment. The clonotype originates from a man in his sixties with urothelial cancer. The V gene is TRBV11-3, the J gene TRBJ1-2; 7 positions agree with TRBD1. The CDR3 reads CASSLEAGGNYGYTF. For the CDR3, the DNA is TGTGCCAGCAGCTTGGAGGCAGGGGGGAACTATGGCTACACCTTC. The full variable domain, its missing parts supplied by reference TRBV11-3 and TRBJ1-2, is EAGVVQSPRYKIIEKKQPVAFWCNPISGHNTLYWYLQNLGQGPELLIRYENEEAVDDSQLPKDRFSAERLKGVDSTLKIQPAELGDSAVYLCASSLEAGGNYGYTFGSGTRLTVV.